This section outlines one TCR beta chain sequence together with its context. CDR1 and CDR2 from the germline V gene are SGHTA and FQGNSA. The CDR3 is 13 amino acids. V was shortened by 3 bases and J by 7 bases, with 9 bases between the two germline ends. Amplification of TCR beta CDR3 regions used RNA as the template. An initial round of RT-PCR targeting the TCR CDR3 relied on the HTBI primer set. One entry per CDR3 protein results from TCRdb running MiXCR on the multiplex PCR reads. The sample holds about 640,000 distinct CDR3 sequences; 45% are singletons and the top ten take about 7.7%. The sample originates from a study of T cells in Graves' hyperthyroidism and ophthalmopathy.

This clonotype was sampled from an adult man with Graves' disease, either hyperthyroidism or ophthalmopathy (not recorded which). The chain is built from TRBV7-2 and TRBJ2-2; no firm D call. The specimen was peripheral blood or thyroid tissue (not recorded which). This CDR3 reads CASSFRVFGELFF. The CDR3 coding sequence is TGTGCCAGCAGCTTCCGGGTTTTCGGGGAGCTGTTTTTT.